This record covers a single TCR beta chain. The sample comes from a study of blood T cell repertoires in COVID-19. Study-wide background: Both acute and convalescent COVID-19 samples were obtained from the United States, Italy and Spain. T cells, B-cell-depleted T cells, or PBMCs supplied cDNA or gDNA.

Germline V CDR1 and CDR2: SGHTA, FQGTGA. The CDR3 covers 15 residues. The V end lost 5 bases, the J end lost 2 bases, and 15 bases lay between the germline ends. The authors' processing: Amplification of reference gene primers provided the estimated nucleated cell counts. TCRdb's table, derived via immunoSEQ multiplex PCR, lists solely in-frame clones and lacks some. V and J calls and clone size come straight from that table; D and trimming were deduced from the DNA. The profile shows over 100,000 clones, around 89% of them singletons. The rearrangement joins TRBV7-3 to TRBJ1-2; D may be TRBD1 (6 bases). Input material: peripheral blood. The source is a human donor in a cohort sampled during active COVID-19. In nucleotides, the CDR3 is TGTGCCAGCAGCCCAGCACCAACAGGGAACTATGGCTACACCTTC. Protein product: CASSPAPTGNYGYTF.